Presented here are 27 T cell receptor beta chains from one specimen sequenced in a study of identical twins. TCRdb reanalysed the 5' RACE reads using MiXCR and keeps one entry per CDR3 protein. The data contain hundreds of thousands of distinct CDR3 sequences, 21% of them singletons. The sample was also linked to a second study, of T cells expressing NK-cell markers.

Sequencing input: PBMCs. The source of these receptors is a woman aged 18-30 years in good health.

The chain uses TRBV6-5 and TRBJ1-2; 7 bases are shared with TRBD1. V was clipped by 0 bases and J by 4 bases; unmatched bases: 5. CDR3 size: 15 residues. CDR1 and CDR2 (germline): MNHEY, SVGAGI. CDR3 region: CASSYSYRGSYGYTF. CDR3 DNA: TGTGCCAGCAGTTACTCCTACAGGGGTTCCTATGGCTACACCTTC.

The chain combines TRBV27 with TRBJ2-7, with D perhaps being TRBD1 or TRBD2 (5 bases each). V gave up 7 bases and J gave up 2 bases, with 15 bases separating them. The CDR3 runs 14 residues. Germline CDR1 reads MNHEY; CDR2 reads SMNVEV (reference sequence). CDR3 coding DNA: TGTGCCAGCACCTACCGGGACGGACCCTACGAGCAGTACTTC. Its translation is CASTYRDGPYEQYF.

There are many counts of this clonotype. The chain recombines TRBV20-1 with TRBJ1-1; 10 bases agree with TRBD1. Germline CDR1 reads DFQATT; CDR2 reads SNEGSKA (reference sequence). There are 18 residues in the CDR3. V lost 6 bases to trimming and J lost 3 bases; unmatched junction nucleotides: 19. The CDR3 sequence: CSANFGTGATQPDTEAFF. In DNA form, the CDR3 reads TGCAGTGCCAACTTCGGGACAGGGGCGACCCAGCCGGACACTGAAGCTTTCTTT.

The chain uses TRBV7-9 and TRBJ2-2; D is unclear. CDR3 size: 15 residues. The V end lost 0 bases, the J end lost 6 bases, and 11 bases lay between the germline ends. From germline, CDR1 is SEHNR and CDR2 FQNEAQ (reference sequence). This CDR3 is CASSLAGSRSGELFF. CDR3 in DNA: TGTGCCAGCAGCTTAGCGGGAAGTCGGTCCGGGGAGCTGTTTTTT.

This rearrangement joins TRBV5-1 to TRBJ1-2; the D is unclear. Deletions cut 2 bases from V and 6 bases from J, with 11 bases between. Germline V gene lookup returns CDR1 SGHRS and CDR2 YFSETQ. The CDR3 length is 13 residues. CDR3 DNA sequence: TGCGCCAGCAGCTTATACAGTGGCGATGGCTACACCTTC. It encodes CASSLYSGDGYTF.

This clonotype has a handful of counts. The rearrangement links TRBV4-3 to TRBJ2-5, with TRBD1 matching over 7 bases. V lost 0 bases to trimming and J lost 2 bases; unmatched junction nucleotides: 6. CDR1 is LGHNA, CDR2 YSLEER, per germline. The CDR3 runs 16 residues. In DNA, the CDR3 is TGCGCCAGCAGCCAAGATCTTGGGACAGTTCAAGAGACCCAGTACTTC. Amino acids: CASSQDLGTVQETQYF.

The rearrangement uses TRBV10-3 and TRBJ2-1, with D possibly matching TRBD2 (6 bases). Germline CDR1 ENHRY, CDR2 SYGVKD. The CDR3 spans 12 residues. Trimming pared 4 bases from V and 8 bases from J, leaving 9 bases between. This CDR3 reads CAISGAGHEQFF. CDR3 nucleotide sequence: TGTGCCATCAGTGGGGCGGGACATGAGCAGTTCTTC.

The CDR3 nucleotides are TGCGCCAGCCGGAACTCGTTGGAGACCCAGTACTTC. This gives the protein CASRNSLETQYF. The J gene is TRBJ2-5, the V gene TRBV10-2; D unclear. CDR3 length equals 12 residues. V was shortened by 8 bases and J by 5 bases, with 12 bases between the two germline ends. Germline CDR1 reads WSHSY; CDR2 reads SAAADI.

The gene calls are TRBV2 and TRBJ1-2, with D unresolved. Deletions cut 10 bases from V and 8 bases from J, with 14 bases between. CDR1 is SNHLY, CDR2 FYNNEI, per germline. The CDR3 has 11 residues. CDR3 in amino acids: CATPGPGGYTF. The CDR3 bases are TGTGCCACCCCGGGTCCTGGGGGCTACACCTTC.

This chain uses TRBV5-1 with TRBJ2-3, with D perhaps TRBD1 (6 bases). The germline CDR1 and CDR2 sequences are SGHRS and YFSETQ. V lost 6 bases, J lost 2 bases, and 13 bases lay in between. This CDR3 contains 14 residues. CDR3 in DNA: TGCGCCAGCACTGAACAGGGTTACACAGATACGCAGTATTTT. It codes for CASTEQGYTDTQYF.

This clonotype came up many times. V is TRBV25-1 and J is TRBJ2-7; D ambiguous. The CDR3 length is 11 residues. Per the germline V gene, CDR1 is MGHDK and CDR2 is SYGVNS. Trimming removed 5 bases at V and 7 bases at J, with 9 bases between. The chain's CDR3 is CASSTYWEQYF. The CDR3 nucleotides read TGTGCCAGCAGTACTTACTGGGAGCAGTACTTC.

This clonotype has just a few counts. The DNA for the CDR3 is TGCGCCAGCAGCGACCAGACTAGCGGGAGTATCAATGAGCAGTTCTTC. This codes for CASSDQTSGSINEQFF. The rearrangement links TRBV5-1 to TRBJ2-1; 12 bases map to TRBD2. CDR1 and CDR2 from the germline V gene are SGHRS and YFSETQ. Germline trimming cut 4 bases from V and 6 bases from J; bases unmatched to any gene: 8. The CDR3 is made up of 16 amino acids. Looking up the rest from reference TRBV5-1 and TRBJ2-1 gives the full variable domain: KAGVTQTPRYLIKTRGQQVTLSCSPISGHRSVSWYQQTPGQGLQFLFEYFSETQRNKGNFPGRFSGRQFSNSRSEMNVSTLELGDSALYLCASSDQTSGSINEQFFGPGTRLTVL.

This clonotype was counted between two and nine times. This chain links TRBV5-1 with TRBJ2-6, with D possibly matching TRBD1 (6 bases). The CDR3 has 16 amino acids. Germline lookup yields CDR1 SGHRS and CDR2 YFSETQ. The V end was cut by 4 bases, the J end by 1 base, with 12 bases between. The CDR3 DNA follows: TGCGCCAGCAGCCTGATCCAGGGGTCTGGGGCCAACGTCCTGACTTTC. This encodes CASSLIQGSGANVLTF.

This clonotype has more than one count but fewer than ten. The rearrangement links TRBV20-1 to TRBJ1-4; D is unresolved. Per germline, CDR1 DFQATT and CDR2 SNEGSKA (reference sequence). V shed 3 bases and J shed 8 bases, with 10 bases lying between them. This CDR3 spans 12 amino acids. CDR3 amino acids: CSARGRGEKLFF. The CDR3 DNA sequence: TGCAGTGCTAGGGGCCGTGGAGAAAAACTGTTTTTT.

This chain connects TRBV20-1 to TRBJ2-7; D is ambiguous. Trimming shortened V by 4 bases and J by 2 bases, and 9 bases separated the two germline ends. CDR1 DFQATT and CDR2 SNEGSKA come from the germline V gene (reference sequence). The CDR3 has 12 amino acids. The chain's CDR3 is CSAKDRTYEQYF. CDR3 DNA sequence: TGCAGTGCTAAGGACCGAACCTACGAGCAGTACTTC.

The J gene is TRBJ2-7, the V gene TRBV7-2, with 10 nucleotides matching TRBD2. This CDR3 has 14 amino acids. Trimming took 5 bases from V and 2 from J; bases not matched to a gene: 3. The V gene's germline CDR1 is SGHTA and CDR2 FQGNSA. The CDR3 DNA follows: TGTGCCAGCAGCACAACTAGCGGGGCCTACGAGCAGTACTTC. Amino acid sequence: CASSTTSGAYEQYF. The full variable domain, with the rest looked up from reference TRBV7-2 and TRBJ2-7, is GAGVSQSPSNKVTEKGKDVELRCDPISGHTALYWYRQSLGQGLEFLIYFQGNSAPDKSGLPSDRFSAERTGGSVSTLTIQRTQQEDSAVYLCASSTTSGAYEQYFGPGTRLTVT.

The chain combines TRBV5-1 with TRBJ2-2; 10 nucleotides match TRBD1. Per the germline V gene, CDR1 is SGHRS and CDR2 is YFSETQ. The CDR3 covers 16 residues. Trimming cost V 3 bases and J 3 bases; bases outside gene matches: 5. CDR3 sequence reads: CASSWGQGSDTGELFF. DNA of the CDR3: TGCGCCAGCAGCTGGGGACAGGGGTCGGACACCGGGGAGCTGTTTTTT.

This clonotype was counted between two and nine times. The chain links TRBV5-1 to TRBJ2-2, with D possibly being TRBD2 (6 bases). The CDR3 is made up of 15 amino acids. V was pared by 0 bases and J by 5 bases, with 11 bases between. Germline CDR1 and CDR2: SGHRS and YFSETQ. Here the CDR3 DNA reads TGCGCCAGCAGCTTGGCGGGAGAGGAAACCGGGGAGCTGTTTTTT. It codes for CASSLAGEETGELFF.

The chain combines TRBV7-8 with TRBJ2-1; TRBD2 matches at 7 bases. Germline-derived CDR1 and CDR2 are SGHVS and FQNEAQ. This CDR3 region has 17 residues. The trim removed 5 bases at V and 2 bases at J, leaving 12 bases unmatched. The CDR3 here is CASSLRLFAGAYNEQFF. The DNA for the CDR3 is TGTGCCAGCAGCCTGAGACTATTCGCGGGAGCCTACAATGAGCAGTTCTTC. The full variable domain, in which reference TRBV7-8 and TRBJ2-1 provide the parts outside the CDR3, is GAGVSQSPRYKVAKRGQDVALRCDPISGHVSLFWYQQALGQGPEFLTYFQNEAQLDKSGLPSDRFFAERPEGSVSTLKIQRTQQEDSAVYLCASSLRLFAGAYNEQFFGPGTRLTVL.

This chain links TRBV11-1 with TRBJ2-1, with 11 bases matching TRBD2. CDR1 is SGHAT, CDR2 FQDESV, per germline (reference sequence). Trimming removed 3 bases from V and 3 bases from J; junction bases left unmatched: 10. The length of the CDR3 is 18 residues. CDR3 protein: CASSFLAGGPANYNEQFF. The CDR3 DNA reads TGTGCCAGCAGCTTTTTAGCGGGGGGGCCGGCTAACTACAATGAGCAGTTCTTC.

This clonotype was seen only a few times. The chain carries TRBV6-5 and TRBJ2-2, with D hard to call. The germline V gene has CDR1 MNHEY and CDR2 SVGAGI. This CDR3 contains 14 residues. Trimming shortened V by 0 bases and J by 6 bases, and 8 bases separated the two germline ends. The DNA of the CDR3 is TGTGCCAGCAGTTACTCAACGGGCGCCGGGGAGCTGTTTTTT. Its translation is CASSYSTGAGELFF.

Ten or more counts support this clonotype. The chain uses TRBV29-1 and TRBJ1-1; a weak D match, TRBD1 (6 bases). The V end lost 4 bases, the J end lost 0 bases, and 6 bases lay between the germline ends. Germline V gene lookup returns CDR1 SQVTM and CDR2 ANQGSEA. This CDR3 comprises 12 residues. CDR3 residues: CSVGQVNTEAFF. CDR3 bases: TGCAGCGTTGGACAGGTGAACACTGAAGCTTTCTTT.

Many counts were recorded for this clonotype. The chain joins TRBV5-6 to TRBJ2-7, with D perhaps TRBD1 (6 bases). V dropped 3 bases and J dropped 2 bases, with 9 bases sitting between them. The CDR3 loop spans 13 amino acids. Germline CDR1 SGHDT, CDR2 YYEEEE. The DNA for the CDR3 is TGTGCCAGCAGCTCCACAGGGACCTACGAGCAGTACTTC. Its translation: CASSSTGTYEQYF.

The chain links TRBV6-1 to TRBJ2-5; a weak D match, TRBD2 (6 bases). Trimming cost V 5 bases and J 3 bases, with 13 bases left between them. Germline-derived CDR1 and CDR2 are MNHNS and SASEGT. The CDR3 consists of 14 residues. CDR3 sequence reads: CASSLTGSKETQYF. The DNA for the CDR3 is TGTGCCAGCAGTCTGACCGGGAGTAAAGAGACCCAGTACTTC.

The sample holds a few counts of this clonotype. The rearrangement joins TRBV6-1 to TRBJ1-2, with D uncertain. The CDR3 loop spans 16 amino acids. With 1 base removed from V and 2 bases from J, the gap between germline ends came to 14 bases. CDR1 and CDR2 (germline): MNHNS, SASEGT. The CDR3 reads CASSEVRNTHNYGYTF. CDR3 DNA: TGTGCCAGCAGTGAAGTCCGGAACACACACAACTATGGCTACACCTTC.

This clonotype was detected only a few times. The chain recombines TRBV20-1 with TRBJ1-1; weak D call: TRBD1 (6 bases). The CDR3 totals 18 residues. Germline loops: CDR1 DFQATT, CDR2 SNEGSKA (reference sequence). The V and J ends lost 6 bases and 2 bases respectively, with 28 bases between them. CDR3 nucleotide sequence: TGCAGTGCCCGGTCAGTGGGGGGGCCGAGTCTGGTAAACACTGAAGCTTTCTTT. This encodes CSARSVGGPSLVNTEAFF.

This clonotype appeared many times. The CDR3 sequence: CSARTPLGVETQYF. CDR3 sequence (DNA): TGCAGTGCTAGAACCCCACTGGGGGTGGAGACCCAGTACTTC. The chain combines TRBV20-1 with TRBJ2-5; D may be TRBD1 or TRBD2 (5 bases each). This CDR3 has 14 amino acids. Per the germline V gene, CDR1 is DFQATT and CDR2 is SNEGSKA (reference sequence). V was clipped by 2 bases and J by 5 bases, with 15 bases between them.